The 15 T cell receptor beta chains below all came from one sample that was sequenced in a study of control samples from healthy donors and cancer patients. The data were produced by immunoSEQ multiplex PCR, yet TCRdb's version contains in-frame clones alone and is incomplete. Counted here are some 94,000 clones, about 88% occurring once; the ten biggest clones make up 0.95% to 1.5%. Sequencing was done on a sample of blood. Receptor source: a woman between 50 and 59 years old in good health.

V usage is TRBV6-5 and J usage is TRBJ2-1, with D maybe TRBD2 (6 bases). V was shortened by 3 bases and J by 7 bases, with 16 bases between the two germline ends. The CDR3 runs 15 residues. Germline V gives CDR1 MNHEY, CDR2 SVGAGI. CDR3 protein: CASSYTSPETNEQFF. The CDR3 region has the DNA TGTGCCAGCAGTTATACTAGCCCCGAAACAAATGAGCAGTTCTTC.

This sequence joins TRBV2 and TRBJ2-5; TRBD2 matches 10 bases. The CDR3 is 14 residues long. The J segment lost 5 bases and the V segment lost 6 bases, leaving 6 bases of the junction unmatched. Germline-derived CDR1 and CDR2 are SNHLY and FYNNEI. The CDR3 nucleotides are TGTGCCAGCAGGTTAGCGGGAGGAGAGGAGACCCAGTACTTC. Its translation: CASRLAGGEETQYF.

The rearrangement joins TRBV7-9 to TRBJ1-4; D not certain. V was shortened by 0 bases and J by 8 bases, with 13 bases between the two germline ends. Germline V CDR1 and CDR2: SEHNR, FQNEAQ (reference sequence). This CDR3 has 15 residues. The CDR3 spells CASSLARVEREKLFF. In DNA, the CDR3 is TGTGCCAGCAGCTTAGCGAGGGTGGAGCGGGAAAAACTGTTTTTT.

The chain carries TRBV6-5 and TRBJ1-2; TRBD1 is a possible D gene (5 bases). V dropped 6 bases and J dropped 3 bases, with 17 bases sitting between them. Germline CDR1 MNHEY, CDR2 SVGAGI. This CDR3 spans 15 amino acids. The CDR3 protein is CASRDGTAPDYGYTF. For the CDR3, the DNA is TGTGCCAGCAGGGACGGGACCGCGCCAGACTATGGCTACACCTTC.

The chain's CDR3 is CASSLLGEQYF. DNA for the CDR3: TGTGCCAGCAGCTTGCTAGGCGAGCAGTACTTC. The rearrangement links TRBV11-3 to TRBJ2-7; D is uncertain. The CDR3 totals 11 residues. The germline V and J ends were trimmed by 3 bases and 6 bases, with 6 bases remaining between them. Germline-derived CDR1 and CDR2 are SGHNT and YENEEA.

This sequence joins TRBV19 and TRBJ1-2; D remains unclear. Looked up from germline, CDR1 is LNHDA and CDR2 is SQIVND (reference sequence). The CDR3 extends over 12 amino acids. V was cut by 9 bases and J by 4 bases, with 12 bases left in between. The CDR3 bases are TGTGCCAGCCGGGGAGACATCTATGGCTACACCTTC. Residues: CASRGDIYGYTF.

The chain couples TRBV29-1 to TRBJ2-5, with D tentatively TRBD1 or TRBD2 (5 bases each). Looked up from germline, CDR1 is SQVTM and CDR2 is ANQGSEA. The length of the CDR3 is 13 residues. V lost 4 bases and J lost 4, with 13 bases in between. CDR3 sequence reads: CSVGPGAGETQYF. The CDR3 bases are TGCAGCGTTGGCCCCGGGGCCGGAGAGACCCAGTACTTC.

The CDR3 reads CASSARQEAYNEQFF. CDR3 bases: TGTGCCAGCAGCGCTCGACAGGAGGCTTACAATGAGCAGTTCTTC. V gene TRBV9 combines with J gene TRBJ2-1; a possible D gene is TRBD1 (6 bases). V dropped 3 bases and J dropped 4 bases, with 14 bases sitting between them. In germline, CDR1 is SGDLS, CDR2 YYNGEE. CDR3 size: 15 residues.

Here the CDR3 DNA reads TGTGCCAGCAGCGTAGGACTTAAGGACATGGCTATCGAGCAGTACTTC. This translates into CASSVGLKDMAIEQYF. The chain is built from TRBV9 and TRBJ2-7, with D possibly TRBD1 on 5 matching bases. Germline V CDR1 and CDR2: SGDLS, YYNGEE. V was clipped by 0 bases and J by 6 bases, with 19 bases between them. This CDR3 has 16 amino acids.

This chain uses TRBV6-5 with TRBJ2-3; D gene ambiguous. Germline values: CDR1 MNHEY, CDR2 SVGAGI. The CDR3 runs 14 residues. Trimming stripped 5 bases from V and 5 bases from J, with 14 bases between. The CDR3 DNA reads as TGTGCCAGCAGTAGGCAGCTCAACGTAGATACGCAGTATTTT. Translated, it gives CASSRQLNVDTQYF.

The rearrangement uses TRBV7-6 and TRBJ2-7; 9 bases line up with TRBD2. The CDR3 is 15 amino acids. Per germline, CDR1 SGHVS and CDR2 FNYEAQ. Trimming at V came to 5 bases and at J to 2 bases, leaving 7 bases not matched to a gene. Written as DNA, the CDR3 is TGTGCCAGCAGCCCACTAGCGGGCTTTACCTACGAGCAGTACTTC. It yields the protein CASSPLAGFTYEQYF.

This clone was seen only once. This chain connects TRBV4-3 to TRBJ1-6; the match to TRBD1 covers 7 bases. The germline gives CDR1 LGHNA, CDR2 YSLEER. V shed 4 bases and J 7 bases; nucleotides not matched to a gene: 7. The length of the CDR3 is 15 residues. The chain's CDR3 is CASSLTRGQNSPLHF. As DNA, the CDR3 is TGCGCCAGCAGCCTTACGAGGGGGCAGAATTCACCCCTCCACTTT.

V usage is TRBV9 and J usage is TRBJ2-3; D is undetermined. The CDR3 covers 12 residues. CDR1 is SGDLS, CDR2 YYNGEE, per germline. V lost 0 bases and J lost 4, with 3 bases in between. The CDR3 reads CASSVASDTQYF. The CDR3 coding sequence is TGTGCCAGCAGCGTAGCGTCAGATACGCAGTATTTT.

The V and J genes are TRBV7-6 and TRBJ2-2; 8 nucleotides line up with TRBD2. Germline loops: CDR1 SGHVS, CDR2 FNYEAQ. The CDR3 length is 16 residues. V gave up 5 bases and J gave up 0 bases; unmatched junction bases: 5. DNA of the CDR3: TGTGCCAGCAGCATTTTAGCGGGGCCGAACACCGGGGAGCTGTTTTTT. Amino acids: CASSILAGPNTGELFF.

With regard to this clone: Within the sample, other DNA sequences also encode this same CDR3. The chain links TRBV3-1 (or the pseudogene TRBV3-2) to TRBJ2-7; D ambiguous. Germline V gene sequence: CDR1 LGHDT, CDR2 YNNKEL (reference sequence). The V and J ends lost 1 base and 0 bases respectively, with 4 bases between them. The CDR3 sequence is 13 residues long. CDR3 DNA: TGTGCCAGCAGCCAAGGGCTCTCCTACGAGCAGTACTTC. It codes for CASSQGLSYEQYF.